A selection of T cell receptor beta chains follows, all from one sample in a study of post-analysis software for immune sequencing data. TCRdb re-called the PCR reads with MiXCR, one entry per CDR3 protein. The data show approximately 730,000 distinct CDR3 sequences, approximately 44% seen once. The sequenced sample was blood. These receptors were collected from a girl aged 10 to 17 with multiple sclerosis. Each CDR3 is given with its conserved first and last residue. Fields, in order: J gene, D gene, V gene, clone size, CDR3 DNA, CDR3 protein. D genes are given only for firm matches. The size entry is marked missing in some rows and otherwise reads once, few, many or a size class.

>TRBJ2-1|TRBD2|TRBV7-2|.
TGTGCCAGCAGCATAGCGGGAGCTTACAATGAGCAGTTCTTC
CASSIAGAYNEQFF
>TRBJ2-4|.|TRBV7-6|few
TGTGCCAGCAGCTCCCTAGAGGGAAACATTCAGTACTTC
CASSSLEGNIQYF
>TRBJ2-1|TRBD2|TRBV7-2|.
TGTGCCAGCAGCTTAGAAGGGACTAGCGGGGGTAATGAGCAGTTCTTC
CASSLEGTSGGNEQFF
>TRBJ2-5|.|TRBV5-1|few
TGCGCCAGCAGAGGCAGCCAAGAGACCCAGTACTTC
CASRGSQETQYF
>TRBJ2-7|TRBD2|TRBV5-5|few
TGTGCCAGCAGCTCCCGACGACTAGCGGGAGGTGACTCCTACGAGCAGTACTTC
CASSSRRLAGGDSYEQYF
>TRBJ2-5|.|TRBV11-2|.
TGTGCCAGCAGCTTAGATGGGGTGGCCCAGTACTTC
CASSLDGVAQYF
>TRBJ2-1|TRBD2|TRBV19|.
TGTGTCAGTAGTATGACTAGCGGGAGTAATTACAATGAGCAGTTCTTC
CVSSMTSGSNYNEQFF
>TRBJ1-1|TRBD1|TRBV12-3/TRBV12-4|.
TGTGCCAGCAGTTTGGGGGGACAGCTAGAAGCTTTCTTT
CASSLGGQLEAFF
>TRBJ1-2|.|TRBV4-2|once
TGTGCCAGCAGCCAATTTCAGGGCAGGGAGGTCTATGGCTACACCTTC
CASSQFQGREVYGYTF
>TRBJ1-2|TRBD1|TRBV7-2|once
TGTGCCAGCAGCCGTGGGACAGAACTATATGGCTACACCTTC
CASSRGTELYGYTF
>TRBJ2-7|TRBD1|TRBV7-2|.
TGTGCCAGCAGGGCCGACAGGGGGAGCTCCTACGAGCAGTACTTC
CASRADRGSSYEQYF
>TRBJ1-2|.|TRBV29-1|.
TGCAGCGTAAACAGGGTTGTTGATGGCTACACCTTC
CSVNRVVDGYTF
>TRBJ2-3|.|TRBV27|.
TGTGCCAGCAGTTTAGCGGGGCCCAGCACAGATACGCAGTATTTT
CASSLAGPSTDTQYF
>TRBJ2-1|.|TRBV13|.
TGTGCCAGCAGCCAGAACCGGGTAGGTGAGCAGTTCTTC
CASSQNRVGEQFF
>TRBJ2-7|TRBD1|TRBV20-1|few
TGCAGTGCAGCAGGACAGGGGGCTTACGAGCAGTACTTC
CSAAGQGAYEQYF
>TRBJ2-5|.|TRBV29-1|.
TGCAGCGTGGAAGGGTTGGTGGGAGAGACCCAGTACTTC
CSVEGLVGETQYF
>TRBJ2-7|.|TRBV19|few
TGTGCCAGTAGCCGCGCCGACGAGCAGTACTTC
CASSRADEQYF
>TRBJ1-2|.|TRBV4-1|few
TGCGCCAGCAGCCAAGATCATATAGGGCCTTATGGCTACACCTTC
CASSQDHIGPYGYTF
>TRBJ2-3|.|TRBV27|few
TGTGCCAGCTCTCCTCTAGCGAGCACAGATACGCAGTATTTT
CASSPLASTDTQYF
>TRBJ2-7|.|TRBV6-6|.
TGTGCCAGCAGGTCCAGGGAGGACTACGAGCAGTACTTC
CASRSREDYEQYF
>TRBJ2-3|.|TRBV6-5|.
TGTGCCAGCAGCCAGGGTTGGGGCACAGATACGCAGTATTTT
CASSQGWGTDTQYF
>TRBJ2-7|TRBD2|TRBV7-2|once
TGTGCCAGCAGCTCTAGCGGGAGGGCCAACTACGAGCAGTACTTC
CASSSSGRANYEQYF
>TRBJ2-7|TRBD2|TRBV4-2|few
TGTGCCAGCAGCCAAGAGGGGGGGAGCTCCTACGAGCAGTACTTC
CASSQEGGSSYEQYF
>TRBJ2-3|TRBD2|TRBV20-1|many
TGCAGTGCTAGAGATGAGGGACTAGCGGGCACAGATACGCAGTATTTT
CSARDEGLAGTDTQYF
>TRBJ2-7|.|TRBV7-2|.
TGTGCCAGCAGCTTAGCGGCCAGGATCTACGAGCAGTACTTC
CASSLAARIYEQYF
>TRBJ2-5|TRBD2|TRBV9|few
TGTGCCAGCAGCGTAGATGAGGGAGGGCCCGAGGAGCAGTACTTC
CASSVDEGGPEEQYF
>TRBJ1-5|.|TRBV5-1|once
TGCGTCAGCAGCTTGGGACATCTTAATCAGCCCCAGCATTTT
CVSSLGHLNQPQHF
>TRBJ2-3|TRBD2|TRBV10-3|few
TGTGCCATCGGGGCGGGAGTGGGGTCGGATACGCAGTATTTT
CAIGAGVGSDTQYF
>TRBJ1-2|.|TRBV28|.
TGTGCCAGCAGTTTTCAAAATAGGCCCTATGGCTACACCTTC
CASSFQNRPYGYTF
>TRBJ2-1|.|TRBV7-2|.
TGTGCCAGCAGCGCAACTAGTAATGAGCAGTTCTTC
CASSATSNEQFF
>TRBJ2-1|TRBD1|TRBV28|.
TGTGCCAGCAGGACACTGAAGGGGGCGCGTTACAATGAGCAGTTCTTC
CASRTLKGARYNEQFF
>TRBJ2-1|TRBD2|TRBV14|once
TGTGCCAGCAGCCAAGATCTGGCGGGAGGTCTCTACAATGAGCAGTTCTTC
CASSQDLAGGLYNEQFF
>TRBJ2-6|.|TRBV6-5|.
TGTGCCAACATCGACAGTTCCTCTGGGGCCAACGTCCGGACTTTC
CANIDSSSGANVRTF
>TRBJ2-4|TRBD2|TRBV20-1|.
TGCAGTGCTTTCGACCTCTCACTAGCGGGACCTGCCAAAAACATTCAGTACTTC
CSAFDLSLAGPAKNIQYF
>TRBJ2-1|TRBD2|TRBV7-8|few
TGTGCCAGCAGCCTCAGGACTAGCGGGACTATACGAAATGAGCAGTTCTTC
CASSLRTSGTIRNEQFF
>TRBJ2-5|.|TRBV20-1|.
TGCAGTGCTAGAATCACCGGGACCGTTGAAGGGACCCAGTACTTC
CSARITGTVEGTQYF
>TRBJ1-1|.|TRBV10-3|few
TGTGCCATCAGTGATCCCTCCCCGCTTAGTTCGGCAGGCACTGAAGCTTTCTTT
CAISDPSPLSSAGTEAFF
>TRBJ2-7|.|TRBV25-1|.
TGTGCCAGCAGTGAATATTTCGGTTACGAGCAGTACTTC
CASSEYFGYEQYF
>TRBJ1-1|.|TRBV7-2|.
TGTGCCAGCAGCTTTGAGACAACTGAAGCTTTCTTT
CASSFETTEAFF
>TRBJ2-1|TRBD2|TRBV5-1|few
TGCGCCAGCAGCTTGGGTTGGGCGGGAGAGGCCGATGAGCAGTTCTTC
CASSLGWAGEADEQFF
>TRBJ2-1|TRBD2|TRBV20-1|few
TGCAGTGCTAGTTTTGGGGGGGTGGGCTCCTACAATGAGCAGTTCTTC
CSASFGGVGSYNEQFF
>TRBJ2-1|.|TRBV24-1|once
TGTGCCACCCGGGAAGGTAGAGGGCACAAAGCTGAGCAGTTCTTC
CATREGRGHKAEQFF
>TRBJ2-3|.|TRBV29-1|few
TGCAGCGTCGGAATAGTTGGGTCAACAGATACGCAGTATTTT
CSVGIVGSTDTQYF
>TRBJ2-1|TRBD2|TRBV20-1|.
TGCAGTGCTCGGGGGGTGGGACTAGCGGATGGGAATGAGCAGTTCTTC
CSARGVGLADGNEQFF
>TRBJ2-7|TRBD1|TRBV29-1|many
TGCAGCGTTGAACGCGGACAGGCTGAGCAGTACTTC
CSVERGQAEQYF
>TRBJ2-5|.|TRBV24-1|once
TGTGCCACCAGTGGAAAAGGGAAAGAGACCCAGTACTTC
CATSGKGKETQYF
>TRBJ2-7|TRBD1|TRBV28|few
TGTGCCAGCAGTGCGTCAGAGACAGGGACGGACGAGCAGTACTTC
CASSASETGTDEQYF
>TRBJ2-5|.|TRBV5-5|.
TGTGCCAGCAGCTTGTCATACCCAGGGCTAGTTGAGGTAGAGACCCAGTACTTC
CASSLSYPGLVEVETQYF
>TRBJ2-7|.|TRBV28|.
TGTGCCAGCAGTTTCCTGGCTCCAGGGCTAAACGAGCAGTACTTC
CASSFLAPGLNEQYF
>TRBJ1-1|.|TRBV11-2|.
TGTGCCAGCAGCTCGATCGAGGGGAACACTGAAGCTTTCTTT
CASSSIEGNTEAFF
>TRBJ2-1|.|TRBV7-3|.
TGTGCCAGCAGCCCCACTGGAGGGCCCTGGGATGAGCAGTTCTTC
CASSPTGGPWDEQFF
>TRBJ2-4|TRBD1|TRBV5-1|few
TGCGCCAGCAGCCCCTCCGGGACAGAAAACATTCAGTACTTC
CASSPSGTENIQYF
>TRBJ2-5|TRBD2|TRBV29-1|few
TGCAGCGTTGAGACACTGGGACTAGCGGGAGTCCTCGAGGTCGAGACCCAGTACTTC
CSVETLGLAGVLEVETQYF
>TRBJ2-5|TRBD1|TRBV9|.
TGTGCCAGCAGCGCTACAGGACAGGTGGGAAGGGAGACCCAGTACTTC
CASSATGQVGRETQYF
>TRBJ2-5|TRBD1|TRBV6-5|.
TGTGCCAGCAGTTACCAACACGGGACAGGGCGGGAGACCCAGTACTTC
CASSYQHGTGRETQYF
>TRBJ1-4|.|TRBV20-1|few
TGCAGTGCTAGAGAAGGGGACGGCAATGAAAAACTGTTTTTT
CSAREGDGNEKLFF
>TRBJ2-3|.|TRBV2|.
TGTGCCAGCAGGGAGACAGGGACTAGGACAGATACGCAGTATTTT
CASRETGTRTDTQYF
>TRBJ1-2|.|TRBV10-3|few
TGTGCCATCAGTGTTGAGGGCGGCTACACCTTC
CAISVEGGYTF
>TRBJ2-7|TRBD2|TRBV5-1|.
TGCGCCAGCAGCTCCAGCGGGAGTAGGTCCTACGAGCAGTACTTC
CASSSSGSRSYEQYF